The rows below give T cell receptor beta chains drawn from one sample of a study of blood T cell repertoires in COVID-19. The data were produced by immunoSEQ multiplex PCR, yet TCRdb's version contains in-frame clones alone and is incomplete. The sample includes 120,000 to 150,000 clones, 82% of them seen just once. Sequences were obtained from peripheral blood. These receptor sequences come from an elderly woman with acute or convalescent COVID-19. Both conserved end residues are part of each CDR3. Clone size, where shown, is once, few, many, or a class for clones that have expanded.

clone_size	v_call	cdr3_aa
.	TRBV27	CASTRDRSYNSPLHF
.	TRBV29-1	CSARVTGGSYEQYF
.	TRBV3-1/TRBV3-2	CASSQGTSGRFRGEQFF
.	TRBV5-4	CASSLGQSYNSPLHF
.	TRBV21-1	CASSNGERGDVPCQETQYF
.	TRBV3-1/TRBV3-2	CASSAGVFTEAFF
.	TRBV19	CASTSVAGLNTEAFF
.	TRBV18	CASRRGQGFRNTEAFF
.	TRBV24-1	CATSDLQPGGYQPQHF
.	TRBV18	CASSLTPGGEDTQYF
.	TRBV11-2	CASSFFRGQGETQYF
.	TRBV18	CASSPDINSPLHF
.	TRBV5-1	CASSLASGISGNTIYF
.	TRBV14	CASSPGTGKRATDTQYF
.	TRBV5-1	CASSLQGGGSGNTIYF
.	TRBV2	CASSPGSTYEQYF
.	TRBV20-1	CSASLSGTSRDNEQFF
.	TRBV7-6	CASSRTGGSYNEQFF
once	TRBV25-1	CASSESAGNTEAFF
.	TRBV19	CASSGSFGQPQHF
.	TRBV27	CASSLRDRGQAFF
.	TRBV18	CASSPGLGSGGIEAFF
.	TRBV27	CASRLAGSYNEQFF
once	TRBV7-8	CASSSGTPAYNEQFF
few	TRBV5-6	CASSLGGEAYEQYF
.	TRBV3-1/TRBV3-2	CASSLGGTGGVNYGYTF
.	TRBV24-1	CATSDFKGREASHTGQFF
.	TRBV5-1	CASSLVLQETQYF
.	TRBV2	CASSVGSTGEQYF
once	TRBV27	CASTSGGHYNEQFF
.	TRBV10-3	CAISESGQEINQPQHF
.	TRBV5-5	CASSLAPGQGSYGYTF
.	TRBV10-1	CASSARSNEQFF
.	TRBV27	CASRGRFYEQYF
.	TRBV11-3	CASSLDGDTEAFF
.	TRBV25-1	CASTRGGVGFYGYTF
once	TRBV11-2	CASSKGRSGGRYNEQFF
.	TRBV4-2	CASSQEIREYGYTF
.	TRBV4-2	CASSQNLALGGRADTQYF
.	TRBV28	CASSGSGRARYEQFF
once	TRBV4-2	CASSQVGLAGAYEQYF
.	TRBV18	CASSPSVTSGNNEQFF
once	TRBV27	CASSLWDRGTQYF
.	TRBV25-1	CASSEYYWAGQGNSPLHF
once	TRBV18	CASSPTGGRTGELFF
.	TRBV5-4	CASSLSLAGSSAKNIQYF
.	TRBV14	CASSLRLALTDTQYF
few	TRBV19	CATGTGAYNEQFF
.	TRBV5-1	CASSPRTGTPSGANVLTF
.	TRBV19	CASSIHLWGGRPSPADGNTIYF
.	TRBV21-1	CASSRDRGLLAGGLYEQYF
few	TRBV27	CASSYVGGEGVAYGYTF
few	TRBV6-2/TRBV6-3	CASSYVGAGGYTF
.	TRBV7-3	CASSLKGQYAPLPLYSGANVLTF
.	TRBV5-6	CASSFGTGYQETQYF
.	TRBV19	CASSIWGVGNQPQHF
once	TRBV28	CATDSHSSYNSPLHF